This entry features one T cell receptor (beta chain) sequence. Its antigen is unknown. Per germline, CDR1 KGHSH and CDR2 LQKENI. The CDR3 is made up of 14 amino acids. The V and J ends lost 0 bases and 4 bases respectively, with 10 bases between them. This entry belongs to a study of beta chain features in type 1 diabetes. Reverse transcription of all isolated RNA meant that expressed TCRB transcripts were sequenced. Here immunoSEQ multiplex PCR was the method, and the copy in TCRdb shows in-frame clones only, minus some. The top ten clones hold around 0.025% of a sample with fewer than 250,000 clones, 11% to 15% of them seen once. The study's findings and limits: People with Type 1 diabetes carried modestly yet significantly shorter TCRB CDR3s in all four CD4+ subsets.

Specimen: naive CD4+ T cells from blood. The rearrangement uses TRBV18 and TRBJ2-7; D gene uncertain. The sequence was collected from a woman aged 40 to 50 in good health. The CDR3 nucleotides are TGTGCCAGCTCACCACCAGCGACCCCTTACGAGCAGTACTTC. This translates into CASSPPATPYEQYF.